The following is a T cell receptor beta chain sequence with its context. What it recognizes is unknown. These data originate in a study of regulatory T cells in long-lasting Graves disease. The authors built TCR beta libraries using iRepertoire HTBI primers and Arm-PCR of CDR3 regions. TCRdb reanalysed the multiplex PCR reads using MiXCR and keeps one entry per CDR3 protein. The sample holds a few hundred thousand distinct CDR3 sequences, 23% seen once. Study-level results: Study was limited to peripheral blood, excluding thyroid tissue. Whereas 966 public clonotypes were shared by new patients, persistent patients shared more, at 2,500 to 3,500.

This sample's time point: persistent/refractory GD, antithyroid drugs over 5 years with positive TRAb. Researchers made the TCR library from RNA that was extracted from PBMCs. Looked up from germline, CDR1 is DFQATT and CDR2 is SNEGSKA (reference sequence). V was trimmed by 5 bases and J by 0 bases, leaving 14 bases between them. This CDR3 has 15 residues. Sequencing was performed on peripheral blood mononuclear cells (PBMCs), taken when the disease was refractory, from a patient treated with antithyroid drugs. The receptor comes from a woman aged 35 to 49 with Graves disease. J is TRBJ2-1 and V is TRBV20-1; D not certain. In DNA, the CDR3 is TGCAGTGCTTTTAGTTTGTCTAGCTCCTACAATGAGCAGTTCTTC. Translated, it gives CSAFSLSSSYNEQFF.